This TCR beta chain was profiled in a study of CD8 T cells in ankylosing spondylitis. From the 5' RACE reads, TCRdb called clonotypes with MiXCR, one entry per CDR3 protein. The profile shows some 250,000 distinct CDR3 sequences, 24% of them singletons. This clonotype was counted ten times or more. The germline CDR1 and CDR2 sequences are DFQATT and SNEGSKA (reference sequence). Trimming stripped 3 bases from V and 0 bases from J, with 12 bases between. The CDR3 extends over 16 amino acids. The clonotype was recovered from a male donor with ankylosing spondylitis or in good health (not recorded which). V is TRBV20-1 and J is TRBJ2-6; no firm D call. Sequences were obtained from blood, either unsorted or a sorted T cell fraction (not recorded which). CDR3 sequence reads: CSASRLLFSGANVLTF. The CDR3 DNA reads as TGCAGTGCTAGCCGCCTCCTTTTCTCTGGGGCCAACGTCCTGACTTTC.